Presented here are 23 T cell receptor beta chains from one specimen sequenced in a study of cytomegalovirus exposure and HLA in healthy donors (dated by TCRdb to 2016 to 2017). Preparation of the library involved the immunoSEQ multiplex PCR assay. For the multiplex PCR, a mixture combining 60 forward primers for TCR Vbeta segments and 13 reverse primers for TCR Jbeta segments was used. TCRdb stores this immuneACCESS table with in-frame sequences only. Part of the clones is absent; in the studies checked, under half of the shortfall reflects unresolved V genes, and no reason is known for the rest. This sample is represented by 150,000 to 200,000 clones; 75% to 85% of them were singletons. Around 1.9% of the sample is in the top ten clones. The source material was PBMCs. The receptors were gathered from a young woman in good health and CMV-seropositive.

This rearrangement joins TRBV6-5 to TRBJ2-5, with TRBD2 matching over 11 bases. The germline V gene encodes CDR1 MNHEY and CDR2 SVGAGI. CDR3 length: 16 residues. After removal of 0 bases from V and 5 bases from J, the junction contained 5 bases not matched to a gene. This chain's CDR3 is CASSYSTSGARETQYF. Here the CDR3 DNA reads TGTGCCAGCAGTTACTCGACTAGCGGGGCCCGGGAGACCCAGTACTTC.

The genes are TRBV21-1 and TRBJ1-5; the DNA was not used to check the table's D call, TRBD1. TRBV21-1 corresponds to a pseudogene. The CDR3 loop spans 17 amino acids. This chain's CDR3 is CASSKDQANRGDQPQHF. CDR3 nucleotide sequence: TGTGCCAGCAGCAAAGATCAGGCGAACAGGGGGGATCAGCCCCAGCATTTT.

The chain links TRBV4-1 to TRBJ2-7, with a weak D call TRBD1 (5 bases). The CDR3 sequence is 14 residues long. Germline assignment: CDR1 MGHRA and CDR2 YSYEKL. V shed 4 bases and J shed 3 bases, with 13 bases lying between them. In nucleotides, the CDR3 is TGCGCCAGCAGCCTCTTGATTCAGGGCTACGAGCAGTACTTC. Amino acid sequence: CASSLLIQGYEQYF.

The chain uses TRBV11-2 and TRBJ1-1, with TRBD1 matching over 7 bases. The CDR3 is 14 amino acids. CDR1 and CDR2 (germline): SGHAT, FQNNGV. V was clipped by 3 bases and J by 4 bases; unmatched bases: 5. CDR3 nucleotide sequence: TGTGCCAGCAGCTTTTTGAGACAGGGCACTGAAGCTTTCTTT. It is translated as CASSFLRQGTEAFF.

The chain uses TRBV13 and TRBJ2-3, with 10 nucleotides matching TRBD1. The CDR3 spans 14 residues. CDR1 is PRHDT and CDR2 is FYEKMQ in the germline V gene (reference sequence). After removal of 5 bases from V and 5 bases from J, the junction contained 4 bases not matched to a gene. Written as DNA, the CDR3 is TGTGCCAGCAGCCACTGGACAGGGGGAGATACGCAGTATTTT. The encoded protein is CASSHWTGGDTQYF.

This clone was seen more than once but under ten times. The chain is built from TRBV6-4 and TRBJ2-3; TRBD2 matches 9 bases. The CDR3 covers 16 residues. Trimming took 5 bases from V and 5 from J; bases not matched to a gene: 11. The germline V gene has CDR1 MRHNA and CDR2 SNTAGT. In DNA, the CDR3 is TGTGCCAGCAGTTTGGGGCCAGCGGGGGGCGGAGATACGCAGTATTTT. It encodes CASSLGPAGGGDTQYF.

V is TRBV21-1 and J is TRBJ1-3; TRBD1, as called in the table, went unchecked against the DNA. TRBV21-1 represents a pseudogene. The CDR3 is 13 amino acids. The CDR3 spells CASNRGLENTIYF. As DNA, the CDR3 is TGTGCCAGCAACAGGGGGCTCGAAAACACCATATATTTT.

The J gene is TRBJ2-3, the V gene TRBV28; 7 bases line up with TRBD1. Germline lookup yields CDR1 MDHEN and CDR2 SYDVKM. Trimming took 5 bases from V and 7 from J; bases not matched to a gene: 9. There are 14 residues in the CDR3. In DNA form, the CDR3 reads TGTGCCAGCAGTCCGGGGACAGTACTCTATACGCAGTATTTT. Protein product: CASSPGTVLYTQYF.

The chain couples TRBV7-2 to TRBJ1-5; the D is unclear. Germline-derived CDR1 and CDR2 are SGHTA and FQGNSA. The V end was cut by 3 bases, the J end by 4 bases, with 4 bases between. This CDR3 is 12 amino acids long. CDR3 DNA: TGTGCCAGCAGCTTCGGGAATCAGCCCCAGCATTTT. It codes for CASSFGNQPQHF.

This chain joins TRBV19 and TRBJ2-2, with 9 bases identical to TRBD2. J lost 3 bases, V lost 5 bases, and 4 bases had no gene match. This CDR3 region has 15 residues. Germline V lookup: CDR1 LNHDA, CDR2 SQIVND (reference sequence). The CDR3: CASSWRGGDTGELFF. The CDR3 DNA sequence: TGTGCCAGTAGTTGGCGGGGGGGTGACACCGGGGAGCTGTTTTTT. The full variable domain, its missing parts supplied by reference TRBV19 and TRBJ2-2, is DGGITQSPKYLFRKEGQNVTLSCEQNLNHDAMYWYRQDPGQGLRLIYYSQIVNDFQKGDIAEGYSVSREKKESFPLTVTSAQKNPTAFYLCASSWRGGDTGELFFGEGSRLTVL.

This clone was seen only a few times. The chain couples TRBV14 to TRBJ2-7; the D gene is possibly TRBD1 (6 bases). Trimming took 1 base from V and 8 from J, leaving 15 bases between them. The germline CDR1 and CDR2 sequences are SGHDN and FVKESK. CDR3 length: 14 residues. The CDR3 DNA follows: TGTGCCAGCAGCCAAGTTAGGACAGTTGCGAAGCAGTACGTC. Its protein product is CASSQVRTVAKQYV.

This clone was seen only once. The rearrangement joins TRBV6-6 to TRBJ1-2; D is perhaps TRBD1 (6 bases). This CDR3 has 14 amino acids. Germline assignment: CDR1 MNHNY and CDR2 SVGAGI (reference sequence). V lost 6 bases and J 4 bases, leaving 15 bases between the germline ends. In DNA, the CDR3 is TGTGCCAGCAGCCAAGGGGGTCAGGGCTATGGCTACACCTTC. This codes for CASSQGGQGYGYTF.

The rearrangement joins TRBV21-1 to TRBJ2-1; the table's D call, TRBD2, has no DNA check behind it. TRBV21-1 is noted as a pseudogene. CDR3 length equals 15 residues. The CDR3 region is CASIRGRVSYNEQFF. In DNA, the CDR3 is TGTGCCAGTATACGGGGTCGGGTATCCTACAATGAGCAGTTCTTC.

CDR3 DNA: TGTGCCTGGAGTATCGGGACAGGGTCCTACGAGCAGTACTTC. Its translation is CAWSIGTGSYEQYF. The chain uses TRBV30 and TRBJ2-7; 9 bases are shared with TRBD1. Germline V gene lookup returns CDR1 GTSNPN and CDR2 SVGIG (reference sequence). There are 14 residues in the CDR3. Trimming at V came to 2 bases and at J to 1 base, leaving 3 bases not matched to a gene.

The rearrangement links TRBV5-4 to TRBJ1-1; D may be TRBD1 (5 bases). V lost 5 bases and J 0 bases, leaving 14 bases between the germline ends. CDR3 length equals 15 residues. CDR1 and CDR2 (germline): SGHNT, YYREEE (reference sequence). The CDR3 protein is CASSAMGGLNTEAFF. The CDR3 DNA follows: TGTGCCAGCAGTGCGATGGGGGGACTGAACACTGAAGCTTTCTTT.

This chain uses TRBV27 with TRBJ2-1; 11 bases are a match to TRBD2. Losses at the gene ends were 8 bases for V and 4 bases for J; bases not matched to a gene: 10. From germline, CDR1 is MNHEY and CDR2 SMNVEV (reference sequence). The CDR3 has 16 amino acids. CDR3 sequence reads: CASRITGTSGYNEQFF. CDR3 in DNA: TGTGCCAGCCGAATTACCGGGACTAGCGGATACAATGAGCAGTTCTTC.

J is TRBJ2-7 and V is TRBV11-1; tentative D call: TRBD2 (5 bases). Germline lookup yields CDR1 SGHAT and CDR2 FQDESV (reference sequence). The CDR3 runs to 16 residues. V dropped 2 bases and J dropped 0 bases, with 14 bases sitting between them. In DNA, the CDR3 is TGTGCCAGCAGCTTATTCACAAGCGGCTCCTCCTACGAGCAGTACTTC. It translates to CASSLFTSGSSYEQYF.

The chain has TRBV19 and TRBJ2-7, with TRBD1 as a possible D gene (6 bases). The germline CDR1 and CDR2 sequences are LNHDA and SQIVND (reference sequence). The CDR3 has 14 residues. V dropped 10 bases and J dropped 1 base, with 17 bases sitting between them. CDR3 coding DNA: TGTGCCACCCCGGGACACTTAATATCCTACGAGCAGTACGTC. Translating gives CATPGHLISYEQYV.

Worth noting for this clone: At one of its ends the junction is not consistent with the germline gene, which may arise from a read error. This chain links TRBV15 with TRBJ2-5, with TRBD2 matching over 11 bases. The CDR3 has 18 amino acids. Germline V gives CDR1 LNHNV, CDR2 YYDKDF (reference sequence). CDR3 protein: CAASRDLGSGGARETQYF. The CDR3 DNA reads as TGTGCCGCCAGCAGAGATCTGGGTAGCGGGGGGGCCCGGGAGACCCAGTACTTC.

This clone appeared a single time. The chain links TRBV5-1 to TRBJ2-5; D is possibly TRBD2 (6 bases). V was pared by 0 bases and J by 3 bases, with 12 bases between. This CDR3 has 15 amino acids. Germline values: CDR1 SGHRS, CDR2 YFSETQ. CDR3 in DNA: TGCGCCAGCAGCTTGGCGGTCCCTAGCGAAGAGACCCAGTACTTC. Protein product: CASSLAVPSEETQYF. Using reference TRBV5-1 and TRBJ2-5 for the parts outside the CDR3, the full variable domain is KAGVTQTPRYLIKTRGQQVTLSCSPISGHRSVSWYQQTPGQGLQFLFEYFSETQRNKGNFPGRFSGRQFSNSRSEMNVSTLELGDSALYLCASSLAVPSEETQYFGPGTRLLVL.

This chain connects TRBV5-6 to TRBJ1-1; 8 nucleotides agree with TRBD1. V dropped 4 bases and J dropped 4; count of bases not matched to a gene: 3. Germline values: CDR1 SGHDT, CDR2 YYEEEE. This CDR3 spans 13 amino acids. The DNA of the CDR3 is TGTGCCAGCAGCCCGACAGGGGCCACTGAAGCTTTCTTT. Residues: CASSPTGATEAFF.

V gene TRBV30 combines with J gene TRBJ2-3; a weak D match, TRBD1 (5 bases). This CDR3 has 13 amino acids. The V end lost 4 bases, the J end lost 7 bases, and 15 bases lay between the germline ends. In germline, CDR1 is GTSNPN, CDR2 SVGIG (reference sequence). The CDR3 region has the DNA TGTGCCTGGACGATGGGGCTGGCTAATACGCAGTATTTT. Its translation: CAWTMGLANTQYF.

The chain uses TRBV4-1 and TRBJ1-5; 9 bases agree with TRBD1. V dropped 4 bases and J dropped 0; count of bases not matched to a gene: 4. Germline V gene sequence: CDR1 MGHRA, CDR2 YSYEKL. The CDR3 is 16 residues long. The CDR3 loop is CASSRQGGYSNQPQHF. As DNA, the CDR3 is TGCGCCAGCAGCCGACAGGGGGGATATAGCAATCAGCCCCAGCATTTT.